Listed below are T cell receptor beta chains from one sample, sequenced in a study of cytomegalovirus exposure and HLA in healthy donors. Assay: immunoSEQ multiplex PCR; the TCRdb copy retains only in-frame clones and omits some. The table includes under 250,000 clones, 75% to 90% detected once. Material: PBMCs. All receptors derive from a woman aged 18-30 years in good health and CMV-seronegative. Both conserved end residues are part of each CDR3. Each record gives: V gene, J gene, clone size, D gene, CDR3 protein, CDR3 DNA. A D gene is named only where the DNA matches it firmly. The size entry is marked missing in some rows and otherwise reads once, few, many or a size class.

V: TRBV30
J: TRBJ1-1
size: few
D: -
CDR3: CACGNPRRAFF
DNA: TGTGCCTGCGGGAACCCTCGGCGAGCTTTCTTT

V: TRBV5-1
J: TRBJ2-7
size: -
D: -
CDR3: CASSFGRAVNEQYF
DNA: TGCGCCAGCAGCTTCGGCAGGGCGGTGAACGAGCAGTACTTC

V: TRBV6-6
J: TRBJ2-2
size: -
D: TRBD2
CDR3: CASSSRGEGGTGELFF
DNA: TGTGCCAGCAGCTCTCGAGGGGAGGGTGGCACCGGGGAGCTGTTTTTT

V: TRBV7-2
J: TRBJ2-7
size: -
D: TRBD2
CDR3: CASSLEGTSGFYEQYF
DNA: TGTGCCAGCAGCTTAGAGGGGACTAGCGGGTTCTACGAGCAGTACTTC

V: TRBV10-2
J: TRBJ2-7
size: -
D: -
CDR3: CASSEGGPDLYEQYF
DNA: TGCGCCAGCAGTGAGGGGGGACCGGATCTCTACGAGCAGTACTTC

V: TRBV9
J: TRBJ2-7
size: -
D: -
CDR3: CASSVDGTESREQYF
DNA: TGTGCCAGCAGCGTAGACGGGACGGAGTCTCGGGAGCAGTACTTC

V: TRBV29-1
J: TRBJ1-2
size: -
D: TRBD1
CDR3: CSVEQGAALYGYTF
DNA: TGCAGCGTTGAACAGGGGGCGGCCCTATATGGCTACACCTTC

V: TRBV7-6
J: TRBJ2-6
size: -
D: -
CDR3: CASSHTQGLSVLTF
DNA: TGTGCCAGCAGTCACACCCAGGGGCTCAGCGTCCTGACTTTC

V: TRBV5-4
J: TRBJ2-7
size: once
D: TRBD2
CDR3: CASSLGSGRAYEQYF
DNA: TGTGCCAGCAGCTTGGGTAGCGGGAGGGCCTACGAGCAGTACTTC

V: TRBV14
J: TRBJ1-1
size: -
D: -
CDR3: CASSPYAMNTEAFF
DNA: TGTGCCAGCAGCCCCTATGCGATGAACACTGAAGCTTTCTTT

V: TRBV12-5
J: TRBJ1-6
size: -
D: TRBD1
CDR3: CASGLVTGRGHVYNSPLHF
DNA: TGTGCTAGTGGTTTGGTAACGGGCAGGGGGCATGTTTATAATTCACCCCTCCACTTT

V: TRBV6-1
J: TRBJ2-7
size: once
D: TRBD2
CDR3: CASRTSGTYEQYF
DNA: TGTGCCAGCAGGACTAGCGGGACCTACGAGCAGTACTTC

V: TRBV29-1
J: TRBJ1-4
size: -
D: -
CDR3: CSVEDPWTSGGEKLFF
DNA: TGCAGCGTTGAAGACCCCTGGACATCGGGCGGGGAAAAACTGTTTTTT

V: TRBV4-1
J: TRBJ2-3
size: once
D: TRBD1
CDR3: CASSQVPSGTGGTDTQYF
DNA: TGCGCCAGCAGCCAAGTTCCGTCCGGGACAGGGGGCACAGATACGCAGTATTTT

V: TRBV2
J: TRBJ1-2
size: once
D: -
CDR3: CASSENYGHPSGYTF
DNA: TGTGCCAGCAGTGAGAATTATGGACACCCAAGCGGCTACACCTTC

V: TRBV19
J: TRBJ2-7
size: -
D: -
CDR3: CASSTGPQGYEQYF
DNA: TGTGCCAGTAGTACCGGACCCCAAGGCTACGAGCAGTACTTC

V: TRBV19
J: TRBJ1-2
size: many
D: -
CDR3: CASSMARIYGYTF
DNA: TGTGCCAGTAGTATGGCCAGAATCTATGGCTACACCTTC

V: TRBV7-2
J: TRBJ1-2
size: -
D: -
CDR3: CASSPVGGTNYGYTF
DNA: TGTGCCAGCAGCCCTGTAGGAGGAACTAACTATGGCTACACCTTC

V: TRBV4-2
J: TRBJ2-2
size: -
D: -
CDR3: CASSQDSSAPTGELFF
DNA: TGTGCCAGCAGCCAAGATTCTAGCGCGCCCACCGGGGAGCTGTTTTTT

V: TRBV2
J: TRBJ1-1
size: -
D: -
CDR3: CASSGGWGFEAFF
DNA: TGTGCCAGCAGTGGGGGGTGGGGCTTTGAAGCTTTCTTT

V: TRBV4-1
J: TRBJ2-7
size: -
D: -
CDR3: CASSQEKGYEQYF
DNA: TGCGCCAGCAGCCAAGAAAAGGGGTACGAGCAGTACTTC

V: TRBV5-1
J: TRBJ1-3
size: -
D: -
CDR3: CASSFTVGVGNTIYF
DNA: TGCGCCAGCAGCTTTACCGTTGGCGTTGGAAACACCATATATTTT

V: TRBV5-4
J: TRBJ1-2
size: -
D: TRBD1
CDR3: CASSVGTGGYGDYGYTF
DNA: TGTGCCAGCAGCGTTGGGACAGGGGGCTATGGAGACTATGGCTACACCTTC

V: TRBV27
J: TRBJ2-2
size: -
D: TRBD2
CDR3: CASTGGDPGELFF
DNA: TGTGCCAGCACGGGGGGGGACCCCGGGGAGCTGTTTTTT

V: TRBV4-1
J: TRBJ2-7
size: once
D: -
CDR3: CASSPNRQVSYEQYF
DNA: TGCGCCAGCAGCCCGAACCGACAGGTCTCCTACGAGCAGTACTTC

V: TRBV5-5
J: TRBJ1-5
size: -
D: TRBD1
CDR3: CASSPGQGAWQPQHF
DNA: TGTGCCAGCAGCCCGGGACAGGGGGCATGGCAGCCCCAGCATTTT

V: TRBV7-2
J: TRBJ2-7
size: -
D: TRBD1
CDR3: CASSLGSRSGGRNEQYF
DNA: TGTGCCAGCAGCTTAGGGAGTCGGTCAGGGGGTCGCAACGAGCAGTACTTC

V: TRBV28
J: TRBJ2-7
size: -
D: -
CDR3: CASSFRGRRNEQYF
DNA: TGTGCCAGCAGTTTTCGTGGGAGGAGGAACGAGCAGTACTTC

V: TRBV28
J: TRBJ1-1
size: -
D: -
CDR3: CASSLPLTLAFF
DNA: TGTGCCAGCAGTTTACCCCTGACGCTGGCTTTCTTT

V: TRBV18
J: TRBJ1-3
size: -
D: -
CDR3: CASSPPGEAGNTIYF
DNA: TGTGCCAGCTCACCACCGGGGGAGGCTGGAAACACCATATATTTT

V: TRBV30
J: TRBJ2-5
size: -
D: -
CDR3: CAWRNQETQYF
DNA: TGTGCCTGGAGAAACCAAGAGACCCAGTACTTC

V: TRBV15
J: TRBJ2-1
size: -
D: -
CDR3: CATSRAAGVAYNEQFF
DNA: TGTGCCACCAGCAGAGCAGCGGGTGTAGCGTACAATGAGCAGTTCTTC

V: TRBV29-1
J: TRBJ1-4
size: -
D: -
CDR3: CSVRRTTNEKLFF
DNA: TGCAGCGTCAGACGGACAACTAATGAAAAACTGTTTTTT

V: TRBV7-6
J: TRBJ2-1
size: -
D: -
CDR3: CASSLRDAEGEQFF
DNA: TGTGCCAGCAGCTTAAGGGACGCAGAGGGTGAGCAGTTCTTC

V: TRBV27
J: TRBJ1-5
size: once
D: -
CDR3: CASSHGAYSNQPQHF
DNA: TGTGCCAGCAGCCACGGGGCGTATAGCAATCAGCCCCAGCATTTT

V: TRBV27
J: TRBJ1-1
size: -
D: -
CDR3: CAAILGAEAFF
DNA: TGTGCCGCAATCCTCGGGGCTGAAGCTTTCTTT

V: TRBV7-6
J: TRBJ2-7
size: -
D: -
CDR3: CASSLEGNYEQYF
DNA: TGTGCCAGCAGCTTAGAAGGGAACTACGAGCAGTACTTC

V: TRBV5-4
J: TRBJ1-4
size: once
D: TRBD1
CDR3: CASSSGQGAGNEKLFF
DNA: TGTGCCAGCAGCTCGGGACAGGGGGCAGGAAATGAAAAACTGTTTTTT

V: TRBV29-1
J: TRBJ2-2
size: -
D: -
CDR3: CSVGSASGGELFF
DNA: TGCAGCGTGGGGAGCGCCAGCGGCGGGGAGCTGTTTTTT

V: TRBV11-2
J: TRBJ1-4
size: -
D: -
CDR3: CASSTDREKLFF
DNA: TGTGCCAGCAGCACAGATAGGGAAAAACTGTTTTTT

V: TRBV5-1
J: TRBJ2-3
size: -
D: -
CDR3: CASSFLSDTQYF
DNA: TGCGCCAGCAGCTTTCTTTCGGATACGCAGTATTTT

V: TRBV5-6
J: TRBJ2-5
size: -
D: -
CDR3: CASSLGRGETQYF
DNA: TGTGCCAGCAGCTTGGGGAGGGGGGAGACCCAGTACTTC

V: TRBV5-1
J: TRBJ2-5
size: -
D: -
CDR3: CASSLESGAGETQYF
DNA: TGCGCCAGCAGCTTGGAGTCGGGAGCTGGGGAGACCCAGTACTTC

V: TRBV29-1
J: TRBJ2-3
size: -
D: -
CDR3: CSVALGVGTDTQYF
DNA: TGCAGCGTTGCCCTCGGGGTAGGCACAGATACGCAGTATTTT

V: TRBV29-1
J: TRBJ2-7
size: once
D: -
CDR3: CSVYSNYEQYF
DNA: TGCAGCGTTTATTCCAACTACGAGCAGTACTTC

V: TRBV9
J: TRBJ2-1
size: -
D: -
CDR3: CASSVESGVYNEQFF
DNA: TGTGCCAGCAGCGTAGAGTCGGGTGTGTACAATGAGCAGTTCTTC

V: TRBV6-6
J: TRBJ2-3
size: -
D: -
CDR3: CASSYIRGTAGNTQYF
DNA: TGTGCCAGCAGTTACATCCGAGGGACAGCGGGGAATACGCAGTATTTT

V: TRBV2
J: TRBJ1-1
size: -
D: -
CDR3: CASSDRHRPTEAFF
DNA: TGTGCCAGCAGTGATAGACACCGCCCCACTGAAGCTTTCTTT

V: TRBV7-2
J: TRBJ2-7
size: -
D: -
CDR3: CASTLGGVYEQYF
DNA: TGTGCCAGCACCCTAGGCGGGGTCTACGAGCAGTACTTC

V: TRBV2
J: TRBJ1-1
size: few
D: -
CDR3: CASRDERGSTEAFF
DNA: TGTGCCAGCAGGGATGAAAGGGGGTCAACTGAAGCTTTCTTT

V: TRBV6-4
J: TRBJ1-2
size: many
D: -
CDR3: CASSDTGSYGYTF
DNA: TGTGCCAGCAGTGATACAGGGAGCTATGGCTACACCTTC

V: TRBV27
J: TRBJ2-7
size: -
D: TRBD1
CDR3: CASSHSTGTGDEQYF
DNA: TGTGCCAGCAGTCACTCAACGGGGACAGGGGACGAGCAGTACTTC

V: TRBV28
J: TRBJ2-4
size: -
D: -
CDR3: CASSPWGTLAGNIQYF
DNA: TGTGCCAGCAGCCCTTGGGGGACCCTCGCTGGGAACATTCAGTACTTC

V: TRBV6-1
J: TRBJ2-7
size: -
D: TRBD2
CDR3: CASSEGLASSYEQYF
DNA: TGTGCCAGCAGTGAGGGACTAGCGAGCTCCTACGAGCAGTACTTC

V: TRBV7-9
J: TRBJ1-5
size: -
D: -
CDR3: CASSLASFQPQHF
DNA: TGTGCCAGCAGCTTGGCTTCATTCCAGCCCCAGCATTTT